These T cell receptor beta chains were read from a single sample in a study of blood T cell repertoires in COVID-19. Measured with immunoSEQ multiplex PCR; TCRdb has only the in-frame clones, and not every one. The sample lists about 300,000 clones; about nine tenths were seen once. The specimen sequenced was PBMCs or T cells enriched from blood (not recorded which). The receptors stem from a man aged 25-40 years who had recovered from COVID-19. The CDR3 runs from the conserved cysteine through the conserved F or W. The D gene is left open where the match is weak. For some rows the clone size is stated as once, few or many, or as a class when expanded; others skip it.

TRBJ2-2 TRBD1 NA TRBV3-1/TRBV3-2 CASSQHGTGGPAGELFF TGTGCCAGCAGCCAACATGGGACAGGGGGACCGGCCGGGGAGCTGTTTTTT
TRBJ2-7 NA NA TRBV5-1 CASSLVAQALEQYF TGCGCCAGCAGCTTGGTTGCACAGGCCCTCGAGCAGTACTTC
TRBJ2-1 TRBD1 NA TRBV7-9 CASSYEDRVPLF TGTGCCAGCAGCTACGAGGACAGGGTGCCGCTCTTC
TRBJ2-5 NA NA TRBV7-2 CASSATRYTQETQYF TGTGCCAGCAGCGCAACCCGATACACGCAAGAGACCCAGTACTTC
TRBJ2-1 NA NA TRBV7-6 CASSPRIGGNNEQFF TGTGCCAGCAGCCCCAGGATCGGGGGAAACAATGAGCAGTTCTTC
TRBJ1-1 NA NA TRBV13 CASSRGDRPDEAFF TGTGCCAGCAGCCGGGGAGACAGGCCGGATGAAGCTTTCTTT
TRBJ1-5 TRBD1 NA TRBV19 CASSIEEGAYQPQHF TGTGCCAGTAGTATAGAGGAGGGGGCCTATCAGCCCCAGCATTTT
TRBJ2-7 TRBD1 NA TRBV24-1 CATSPWDRAYEQYF TGTGCCACCAGTCCCTGGGACAGGGCCTACGAGCAGTACTTC
TRBJ2-5 NA NA TRBV5-1 CASSLVVAETQYF TGCGCCAGCAGCTTGGTAGTAGCCGAGACCCAGTACTTC
TRBJ2-1 TRBD2 NA TRBV30 CAWSGLAEENEQFF TGTGCCTGGAGTGGACTAGCGGAAGAAAATGAGCAGTTCTTC
TRBJ2-2 NA few TRBV7-9 CASSLHIEGAGELFF TGTGCCAGCAGCCTACACATAGAAGGGGCCGGGGAGCTGTTTTTT
TRBJ1-3 NA NA TRBV5-1 CASSLMGAASGNTIYF TGCGCCAGCAGCTTGATGGGGGCTGCGTCTGGAAACACCATATATTTT
TRBJ1-3 TRBD1 NA TRBV18 CASSPGAGGGGNTIYF TGTGCCAGCTCACCTGGGGCAGGGGGCGGCGGAAACACCATATATTTT
TRBJ1-5 NA NA TRBV24-1 CATSEPNREGRNQPQHF TGTGCCACCAGTGAGCCGAACAGGGAGGGGAGAAATCAGCCCCAGCATTTT
TRBJ1-6 NA NA TRBV7-6 CASSLEVGVSYNSPLHF TGTGCCAGCAGCTTAGAGGTCGGGGTTTCCTATAATTCACCCCTCCACTTT
TRBJ2-4 NA NA TRBV14 CASSRGLNIQYF TGTGCCAGCAGCCGAGGCCTCAACATTCAGTACTTC